Each of the 27 T cell receptor beta chains below was sequenced from the same sample in a study of CD8+ T cells in alopecia areata. As the sequencing template, cDNA was produced by extracting RNA and reverse transcribing it. Libraries were prepared by immunoSEQ multiplex PCR; TCRdb keeps only in-frame clonotypes and omits some of them. The sample yields about 200,000 clones, roughly 56% seen once. The sequencing input was CD8+ T cells sorted from blood. The receptors stem from a human donor in good health.

V is TRBV5-4 and J is TRBJ2-7; D ambiguous. Trimming removed 3 bases from V and 4 bases from J, with 11 bases in between. This CDR3 has 13 residues. Germline loops: CDR1 SGHNT, CDR2 YYREEE (reference sequence). CDR3 in amino acids: CASSSEVAYEQYF. Here the CDR3 DNA reads TGTGCCAGCAGCTCCGAGGTCGCGTACGAGCAGTACTTC.

This clone was detected once. The junction departs from the called germline gene at one end, perhaps through a read error. V gene TRBV2 combines with J gene TRBJ1-5; 7 bases are shared with TRBD1. From germline, CDR1 is SNHLY and CDR2 FYNNEI. This CDR3 has 15 amino acids. The CDR3 loop is CASREGQVGNQPQHF. The CDR3, as DNA: TGTGCCAGCAGGGAAGGACAGGTTGGCAATCAGCCCCAGCATTTT.

The V and J genes are TRBV25-1 and TRBJ1-5; D uncertain. The V end was cut by 6 bases, the J end by 3 bases, with 6 bases between. The CDR3 totals 12 residues. Per germline, CDR1 MGHDK and CDR2 SYGVNS. CDR3 in amino acids: CASRENNQPQHF. Written as DNA, the CDR3 is TGTGCCAGCAGAGAGAACAATCAGCCCCAGCATTTT.

This chain joins TRBV13 and TRBJ2-5; 11 nucleotides agree with TRBD2. The CDR3 is 14 residues long. The V gene's germline CDR1 is PRHDT and CDR2 FYEKMQ (reference sequence). V gave up 4 bases and J gave up 3 bases; unmatched junction bases: 1. Written as DNA, the CDR3 is TGTGCCAGCAGCTCGGGACTAGCGGAAGAGACCCAGTACTTC. It codes for CASSSGLAEETQYF.

This clone was detected only a few times. The V gene is TRBV7-9, the J gene TRBJ1-1; D ambiguous. Deletions cut 5 bases from V and 8 bases from J, with 18 bases between. Germline CDR1 SEHNR, CDR2 FQNEAQ (reference sequence). This CDR3 is built from 14 residues. CDR3 sequence (DNA): TGTGCCAGCAGCGTCGATCGGCCCGAGCCCGAAGCTTTCTTT. Translating gives CASSVDRPEPEAFF.

This clone was detected only a few times. The chain uses TRBV19 and TRBJ2-1, with D unresolved. V was cut by 1 base and J by 10 bases, with 8 bases left in between. This CDR3 is 12 amino acids long. In germline, CDR1 is LNHDA, CDR2 SQIVND (reference sequence). The CDR3 reads CASSIGSAEQFF. Here the CDR3 DNA reads TGTGCCAGTAGTATAGGATCGGCCGAGCAGTTCTTC. Looking up the rest from reference TRBV19 and TRBJ2-1 gives the full variable domain: DGGITQSPKYLFRKEGQNVTLSCEQNLNHDAMYWYRQDPGQGLRLIYYSQIVNDFQKGDIAEGYSVSREKKESFPLTVTSAQKNPTAFYLCASSIGSAEQFFGPGTRLTVL.

This clone was observed a few times. The chain recombines TRBV5-1 with TRBJ2-1, with 8 nucleotides matching TRBD1. Trimming cost V 7 bases and J 2 bases; bases outside gene matches: 8. This CDR3 is built from 15 residues. From germline, CDR1 is SGHRS and CDR2 YFSETQ. In DNA form, the CDR3 reads TGCGCCAGCGGGACAGGACAGGGAACCTACAATGAGCAGTTCTTC. Amino acid sequence: CASGTGQGTYNEQFF.

The chain couples TRBV5-1 to TRBJ2-7; D uncertain. This CDR3 spans 13 amino acids. CDR1 is SGHRS, CDR2 YFSETQ, per germline. The V gene lost 1 base and the J gene lost 3 bases, with 8 bases spanning the gap. Here the CDR3 DNA reads TGCGCCAGCAGCTTGAAGGCCGACTACGAGCAGTACTTC. This encodes CASSLKADYEQYF.

This rearrangement joins TRBV18 to TRBJ2-5, with TRBD1 identical over 7 bases. With V trimmed by 2 bases and J by 5 bases, 5 bases remained unmatched. Germline V gene data show CDR1 as KGHSH and CDR2 as LQKENI. This CDR3 spans 14 amino acids. CDR3 sequence (DNA): TGTGCCAGCTCACCAACGGGACAGTCGGAGACCCAGTACTTC. Amino acid sequence: CASSPTGQSETQYF. Combining the CDR3 with reference TRBV18 and TRBJ2-5 gives the whole variable domain NAGVMQNPRHLVRRRGQEARLRCSPMKGHSHVYWYRQLPEEGLKFMVYLQKENIIDESGMPKERFSAEFPKEGPSILRIQQVVRGDSAAYFCASSPTGQSETQYFGPGTRLLVL.

This clone has a handful of counts. The chain has TRBV10-2 and TRBJ2-7; tentatively, D is TRBD1 (6 bases). With 9 bases removed from V and 4 bases from J, the gap between germline ends came to 25 bases. Germline V gene data show CDR1 as WSHSY and CDR2 as SAAADI. There are 16 residues in the CDR3. The CDR3 coding sequence is TGCGCCAGTAGATTATCCGGGACACCAGCGGCGTACGAGCAGTACTTC. Protein sequence: CASRLSGTPAAYEQYF.

This chain joins TRBV2 and TRBJ2-7; D remains unclear. The CDR3 consists of 14 residues. CDR1 SNHLY and CDR2 FYNNEI come from the germline V gene. The germline V and J ends were trimmed by 7 bases and 10 bases, with 23 bases remaining between them. The CDR3 nucleotides are TGTGCCAGCAAACGCGGTGAAAACCACCTGAGACAGTACTTC. The encoded protein is CASKRGENHLRQYF.

This clone was seen more than once but under ten times. The rearrangement joins TRBV7-8 to TRBJ2-1; TRBD1 might be the D (8 bases). In germline, CDR1 is SGHVS, CDR2 FQNEAQ. This CDR3 is built from 14 residues. Trimming cost V 8 bases and J 6 bases, with 17 bases left between them. This chain's CDR3 is CASDPTGEGNEQFF. The CDR3 bases are TGTGCCAGCGATCCGACAGGGGAGGGCAATGAGCAGTTCTTC.

The J gene is TRBJ1-6, the V gene TRBV21-1. TRBV21-1 has pseudogene status. The CDR3 extends over 11 amino acids. The CDR3 sequence is CASPGPSPLHF. DNA of the CDR3: TGTGCCAGCCCGGGCCCCTCACCCCTCCACTTT.

The CDR3 coding sequence is TGCGCCAGCAGCCAAGATGGACAGGGGATTGGCTATGGCTACACCTTC. Translating it yields CASSQDGQGIGYGYTF. The J gene is TRBJ1-2, the V gene TRBV4-1, with 9 positions matching TRBD1. Germline V gene sequence: CDR1 MGHRA, CDR2 YSYEKL. The junction had 6 bases not matched to a gene; V was cut back by 0 bases and J by 4 bases. The CDR3 contains 16 residues.

The V gene is TRBV4-1, the J gene TRBJ1-2; D may be TRBD1 (5 bases). CDR1 is MGHRA and CDR2 is YSYEKL in the germline V gene. The CDR3 is made up of 15 amino acids. V dropped 4 bases and J dropped 4 bases, with 16 bases sitting between them. The CDR3 loop is CASSRDSQESYGYTF. The CDR3 nucleotides read TGCGCCAGCAGCCGAGATTCACAGGAGTCCTATGGCTACACCTTC.

The chain combines TRBV6-5 with TRBJ2-2; D ambiguous. From germline, CDR1 is MNHEY and CDR2 SVGAGI. The CDR3 spans 15 residues. The ends were cut back, 2 bases at V and 5 bases at J, with 12 bases in the middle. As DNA, the CDR3 is TGTGCCAGCAGTTACCACGCCGGTGATACCGGGGAGCTGTTTTTT. Amino acid sequence: CASSYHAGDTGELFF.

The chain has TRBV5-1 and TRBJ1-1; 9 nucleotides agree with TRBD1. With 4 bases clipped from V and 3 bases from J, the junction kept 10 bases outside the gene matches. Germline V gene sequence: CDR1 SGHRS, CDR2 YFSETQ. The CDR3 sequence is 16 residues long. In nucleotides, the CDR3 is TGCGCCAGCAGCCCGGGACAGGGCGGGTTGGACACTGAAGCTTTCTTT. Protein product: CASSPGQGGLDTEAFF.

The DNA for the CDR3 is TGCGCCAGCGCCCTTAGCGGGGGCCGCGGGAATGAGCAGTTCTTC. This translates into CASALSGGRGNEQFF. V gene TRBV10-1 combines with J gene TRBJ2-1; 9 bases match TRBD2. CDR1 WNHNN and CDR2 SYGVQD come from the germline V gene (reference sequence). The CDR3 totals 15 residues. V lost 8 bases to trimming and J lost 7 bases; unmatched junction nucleotides: 12.

This clone turned up a few times. This chain joins TRBV4-1 and TRBJ1-1; D unclear. CDR1 and CDR2 (germline): MGHRA, YSYEKL. The length of the CDR3 is 15 residues. V was clipped by 5 bases and J by 5 bases, with 18 bases between them. The chain's CDR3 is CASSSSQTGVTEAFF. CDR3 coding DNA: TGCGCCAGCAGCTCGTCCCAGACTGGAGTGACTGAAGCTTTCTTT.

The gene calls are TRBV7-9 and TRBJ2-7; D is uncertain. The V gene's germline CDR1 is SEHNR and CDR2 FQNEAQ (reference sequence). V was pared by 4 bases and J by 3 bases, with 7 bases between. There are 12 residues in the CDR3. The CDR3 loop is CASSSKFYEQYF. As DNA, the CDR3 is TGTGCCAGCAGCTCAAAATTCTACGAGCAGTACTTC.

V gene TRBV2 combines with J gene TRBJ1-5; 9 bases agree with TRBD1. V shed 3 bases, J shed 6 bases, and the junction held 3 bases outside the gene matches. This CDR3 has 14 residues. Per the germline V gene, CDR1 is SNHLY and CDR2 is FYNNEI. This CDR3 reads CASSEGQGVQPQHF. CDR3 DNA sequence: TGTGCCAGCAGTGAGGGACAGGGCGTTCAGCCCCAGCATTTT.

This clone was observed a few times. In the same sample, other DNA sequences code for this CDR3. This chain uses TRBV7-9 with TRBJ1-2; 11 bases are a match to TRBD1. Germline V CDR1 and CDR2: SEHNR, FQNEAQ (reference sequence). This CDR3 spans 14 amino acids. After removal of 5 bases from V and 4 bases from J, the junction contained 3 bases not matched to a gene. The CDR3 sequence is CASSPGTGGYGYTF. The CDR3 nucleotides are TGTGCCAGCAGCCCCGGGACAGGGGGCTATGGCTACACCTTC.

This CDR3 is CASAGLSYEQYF. CDR3 bases: TGTGCCTCTGCAGGGCTTTCCTACGAGCAGTACTTC. This sequence joins TRBV7-6 and TRBJ2-7, with TRBD1 as a possible D gene (5 bases). This CDR3 comprises 12 residues. Between the trimmed V and J ends, which lost 11 bases and 1 base, there was a span of 12 bases. Germline CDR1 SGHVS, CDR2 FNYEAQ. Full variable domain (remainder filled in from reference TRBV7-6 and TRBJ2-7): GAGVSQSPRYKVTKRGQDVALRCDPISGHVSLYWYRQALGQGPEFLTYFNYEAQQDKSGLPNDRFSAERPEGSISTLTIQRTEQRDSAMYRCASAGLSYEQYFGPGTRLTVT.

This clone has ten or more counts. Different DNA sequences within this sample yield the same CDR3. For the CDR3, the DNA is TGTGCCAGCAGCTTGCTAGAGACCCAGTACTTC. Translated, it gives CASSLLETQYF. The J gene is TRBJ2-5, the V gene TRBV7-9; D unclear. Germline lookup yields CDR1 SEHNR and CDR2 FQNEAQ (reference sequence). The CDR3 has 11 amino acids. V was clipped by 3 bases and J by 4 bases, with 3 bases between them.

This chain joins TRBV29-1 and TRBJ2-2; maybe TRBD2 (5 bases). CDR3 length: 12 residues. Germline values: CDR1 SQVTM, CDR2 ANQGSEA. The ends were cut back, 7 bases at V and 5 bases at J, with 11 bases in the middle. This chain's CDR3 is CSAATSTGELFF. CDR3 nucleotides: TGCAGCGCGGCTACTAGTACCGGGGAGCTGTTTTTT.

V is TRBV15 and J is TRBJ1-1, with a weak D call TRBD1 (6 bases). V was trimmed by 9 bases and J by 1 base, leaving 18 bases between them. Looked up from germline, CDR1 is LNHNV and CDR2 is YYDKDF (reference sequence). The length of the CDR3 is 15 residues. Here the CDR3 DNA reads TGTGCCACAGAACCGAACAGGGTCTCGAACACTGAAGCTTTCTTT. Protein sequence: CATEPNRVSNTEAFF.

The rearrangement links TRBV4-1 to TRBJ1-2; D possibly corresponds to TRBD1 (5 bases). There are 13 residues in the CDR3. The germline V gene encodes CDR1 MGHRA and CDR2 YSYEKL. V lost 4 bases and J lost 7, with 13 bases in between. CDR3 residues: CASSRDGGGGYTF. As DNA, the CDR3 is TGCGCCAGCAGCCGGGACGGTGGGGGTGGCTACACCTTC.